Shown below are 14 T cell receptor beta chains from a single sample sequenced in a study of identical twins. TCRdb recomputed calls from the 5' RACE reads with MiXCR, one row per CDR3 protein. The sample lists about 220,000 distinct CDR3 sequences, about 7.5% occurring once. These data are also associated with another study on yellow fever vaccine responses in identical twins.

The sample consisted of memory (CD45RO+) T cells sorted from blood. These receptors came from a woman aged 18-29 years in good health.

This clonotype occurred many times. The J gene is TRBJ2-3, the V gene TRBV6-1; the D gene is possibly TRBD1 (6 bases). The CDR3 has 16 residues. Trimming stripped 6 bases from V and 4 bases from J, with 20 bases between. Germline V gene data show CDR1 as MNHNS and CDR2 as SASEGT. The CDR3 sequence: CASSPDGGRGPDTQYF. The CDR3 DNA reads TGTGCCAGCAGCCCCGATGGGGGCAGGGGACCAGATACGCAGTATTTT.

J is TRBJ1-1 and V is TRBV20-1; D gene uncertain. CDR1 and CDR2 from the germline V gene are DFQATT and SNEGSKA (reference sequence). CDR3 size: 13 residues. Trimming took off 2 bases at V and 6 bases at J, with 13 bases between the two ends. CDR3 in amino acids: CSARLWSGAEAFF. The CDR3 DNA is TGCAGTGCTAGATTATGGAGTGGTGCTGAAGCTTTCTTT.

The genes are TRBV20-1 and TRBJ2-1; no definite D call. Germline V gene lookup returns CDR1 DFQATT and CDR2 SNEGSKA (reference sequence). V was clipped by 3 bases and J by 7 bases, with 16 bases between them. This CDR3 contains 14 residues. The CDR3 is CSASGMDRQNEQFF. The CDR3 DNA reads as TGCAGTGCTAGTGGGATGGACCGACAAAATGAGCAGTTCTTC.

This clonotype has only a few counts. The chain is built from TRBV6-2 or TRBV6-3 and TRBJ2-7; 10 bases line up with TRBD1. Germline loops: CDR1 MNHEY, CDR2 SVGEGT. V lost 6 bases to trimming and J lost 4 bases; unmatched junction nucleotides: 9. The CDR3 is made up of 15 amino acids. The CDR3 loop is CASRTTGTGAYEQYF. Written as DNA, the CDR3 is TGTGCCAGCAGAACTACCGGGACAGGGGCGTACGAGCAGTACTTC.

In this sample, this clonotype turned up many times. The chain carries TRBV12-3 or TRBV12-4 and TRBJ1-5; TRBD1 matches at 8 bases. This CDR3 region has 14 residues. J lost 6 bases, V lost 2 bases, and 3 bases had no gene match. The CDR3 spells CASSLTGGFQPQHF. CDR3 DNA: TGTGCCAGCAGTTTAACAGGGGGGTTTCAGCCCCAGCATTTT.

This rearrangement joins TRBV10-1 to TRBJ2-1, with D maybe TRBD2 (5 bases). The germline V gene has CDR1 WNHNN and CDR2 SYGVQD (reference sequence). The length of the CDR3 is 15 residues. The ends were cut back, 7 bases at V and 5 bases at J, with 18 bases in the middle. CDR3 in amino acids: CASIQLVVFDNEQFF. For the CDR3, the DNA is TGCGCCAGCATCCAACTAGTGGTGTTCGACAATGAGCAGTTCTTC.

Ten or more counts support this clonotype. The chain combines TRBV7-2 with TRBJ2-7; a weak D match, TRBD2 (6 bases). V lost 6 bases, J lost 0 bases, and 9 bases lay in between. The CDR3 length is 13 residues. Germline CDR1 SGHTA, CDR2 FQGNSA. The CDR3 region is CASRAGSSYEQYF. In DNA form, the CDR3 reads TGTGCCAGCAGGGCGGGAAGCTCCTACGAGCAGTACTTC.

In this sample, this clonotype turned up many times. The rearrangement uses TRBV21-1 and TRBJ2-5; TRBD2, the table's D call, lacks a check against the DNA. TRBV21-1 is a pseudogene locus. The CDR3 sequence is 16 residues long. DNA of the CDR3: TGTGCCAGCATCGCCCCTAGCGGGGGGGCCCAGGAGACCCAGTACTTC. Residues: CASIAPSGGAQETQYF.

This clonotype was seen at least ten times. J is TRBJ2-3 and V is TRBV12-3 or TRBV12-4; D uncertain. V lost 5 bases to trimming and J lost 6 bases, with 18 bases between them. CDR3 length: 15 amino acids. The CDR3 region has the DNA TGTGCCAGCAGTCCAACGGACCCAGCCCGGGATACGCAGTATTTT. Amino acids: CASSPTDPARDTQYF.

At least ten counts were recorded for this clonotype. The chain is built from TRBV28 and TRBJ2-7; 10 nucleotides align to TRBD2. Germline V lookup: CDR1 MDHEN, CDR2 SYDVKM. V lost 5 bases, J lost 6 bases, and 10 bases stayed unmatched. CDR3 length: 15 amino acids. CDR3 sequence reads: CASSEPSGRGLEQYF. The CDR3 DNA is TGTGCCAGCAGTGAACCTAGCGGGAGAGGTCTCGAGCAGTACTTC.

V and J are TRBV7-8 and TRBJ2-6; 13 bases fit TRBD2. The CDR3 totals 18 residues. J lost 2 bases, V lost 5 bases, and 6 bases had no gene match. Germline CDR1 and CDR2: SGHVS and FQNEAQ. The CDR3 is CASSAHGLAGAGANVLTF. The CDR3 nucleotides are TGTGCCAGCAGCGCACATGGACTAGCGGGAGCTGGGGCCAACGTCCTGACTTTC. Based on the CDR3 plus reference TRBV7-8 and TRBJ2-6, the full variable domain is GAGVSQSPRYKVAKRGQDVALRCDPISGHVSLFWYQQALGQGPEFLTYFQNEAQLDKSGLPSDRFFAERPEGSVSTLKIQRTQQEDSAVYLCASSAHGLAGAGANVLTFGAGSRLTVL.

The CDR3, as DNA: TGTGCCAGCAGTATGACTAGAGCAGGGGAGCTGTTTTTT. This encodes CASSMTRAGELFF. This chain links TRBV28 with TRBJ2-2, with a possible D match to TRBD2 (6 bases). Looked up from germline, CDR1 is MDHEN and CDR2 is SYDVKM. V lost 5 bases to trimming and J lost 8 bases, with 12 bases between them. CDR3 length: 13 residues.

The chain uses TRBV6-2 or TRBV6-3 and TRBJ2-7, with 10 bases that match TRBD2. The CDR3 runs to 16 residues. The germline V gene has CDR1 MNHEY and CDR2 SVGEGT. Germline trimming cut 4 bases from V and 7 bases from J; bases unmatched to any gene: 13. CDR3 DNA: TGTGCCAGCAGTTTCCTGAGACTAGCGGGCCAGGGAGAGCAGTACTTC. As protein: CASSFLRLAGQGEQYF.

This clonotype turned up a few times. The gene calls are TRBV24-1 and TRBJ1-5; no reliable D call. CDR1 is KGHDR, CDR2 SFDVKD, per germline. V was cut by 10 bases and J by 0 bases, with 12 bases left in between. The CDR3 totals 14 residues. The CDR3 reads CATEDAYSNQPQHF. CDR3 in DNA: TGTGCCACGGAGGACGCTTATAGCAATCAGCCCCAGCATTTT.